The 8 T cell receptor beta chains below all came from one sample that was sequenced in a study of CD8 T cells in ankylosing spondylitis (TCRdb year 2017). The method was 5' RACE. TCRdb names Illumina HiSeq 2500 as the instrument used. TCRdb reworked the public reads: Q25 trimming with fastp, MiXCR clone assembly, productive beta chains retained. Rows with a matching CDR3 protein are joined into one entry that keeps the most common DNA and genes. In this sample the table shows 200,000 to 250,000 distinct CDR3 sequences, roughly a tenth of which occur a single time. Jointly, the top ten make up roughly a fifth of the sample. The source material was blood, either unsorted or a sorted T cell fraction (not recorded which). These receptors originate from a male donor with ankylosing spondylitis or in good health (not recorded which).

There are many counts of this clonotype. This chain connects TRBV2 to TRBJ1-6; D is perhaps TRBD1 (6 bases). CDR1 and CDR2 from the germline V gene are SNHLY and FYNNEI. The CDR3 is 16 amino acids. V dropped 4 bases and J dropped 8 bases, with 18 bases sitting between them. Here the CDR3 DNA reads TGTGCCAGCAGTGGGGGCTTAACGAGGGGGGATTCACCCCTCCACTTT. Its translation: CASSGGLTRGDSPLHF.

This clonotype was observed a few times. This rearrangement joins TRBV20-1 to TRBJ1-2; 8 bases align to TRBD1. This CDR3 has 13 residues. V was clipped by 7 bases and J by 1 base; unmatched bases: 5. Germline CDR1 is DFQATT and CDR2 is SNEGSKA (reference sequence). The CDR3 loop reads CSVGTGDNYGYTF. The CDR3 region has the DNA TGCAGTGTCGGGACAGGCGATAACTATGGCTACACCTTC.

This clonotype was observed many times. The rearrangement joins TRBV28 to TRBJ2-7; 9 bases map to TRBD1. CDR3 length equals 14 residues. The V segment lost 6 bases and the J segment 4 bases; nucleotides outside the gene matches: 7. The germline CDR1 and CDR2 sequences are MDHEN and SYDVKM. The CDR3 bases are TGTGCCAGCAGCCCCGGGACAGGGAGGTACGAGCAGTACTTC. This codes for CASSPGTGRYEQYF.

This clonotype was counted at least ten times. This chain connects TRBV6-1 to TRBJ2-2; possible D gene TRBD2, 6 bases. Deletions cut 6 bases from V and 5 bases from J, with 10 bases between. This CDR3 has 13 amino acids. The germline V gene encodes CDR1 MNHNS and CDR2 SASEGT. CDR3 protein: CASSWRDTGELFF. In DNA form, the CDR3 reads TGTGCCAGCAGCTGGAGGGATACCGGGGAGCTGTTTTTT.

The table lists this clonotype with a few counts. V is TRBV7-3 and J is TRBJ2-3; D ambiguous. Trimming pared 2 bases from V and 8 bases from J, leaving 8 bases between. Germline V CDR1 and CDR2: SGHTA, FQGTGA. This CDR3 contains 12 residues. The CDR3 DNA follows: TGTGCCAGCAGCTTACCGGCTGGTACGCAGTATTTT. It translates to CASSLPAGTQYF.

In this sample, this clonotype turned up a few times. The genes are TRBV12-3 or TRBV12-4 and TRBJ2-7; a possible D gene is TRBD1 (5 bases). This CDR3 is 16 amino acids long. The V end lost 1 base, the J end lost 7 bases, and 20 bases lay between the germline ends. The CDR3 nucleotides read TGTGCCAGCAGTTTAGAGTCAGGGAATAAACGTTGGGAGCAGTACTTC. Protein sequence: CASSLESGNKRWEQYF.

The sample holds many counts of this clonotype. The CDR3: CASSQLAGNEQFF. The CDR3 nucleotides read TGCGCCAGCAGCCAACTAGCGGGGAATGAGCAGTTCTTC. The chain employs TRBV5-1 and TRBJ2-1; 10 positions agree with TRBD2. The CDR3 runs 13 residues. CDR1 is SGHRS, CDR2 YFSETQ, per germline. The trim removed 4 bases at V and 7 bases at J, leaving 2 bases unmatched.

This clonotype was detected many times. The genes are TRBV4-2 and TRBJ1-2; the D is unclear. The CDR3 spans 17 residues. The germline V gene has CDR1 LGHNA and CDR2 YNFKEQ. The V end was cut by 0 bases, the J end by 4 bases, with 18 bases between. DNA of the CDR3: TGTGCCAGCAGCCAAGAGGGTACGGCCGGATCGAGCTATGGCTACACCTTC. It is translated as CASSQEGTAGSSYGYTF.